This TCR beta chain originates from a study of blood T cell repertoires in COVID-19. Study-wide context: PBMCs, B-cell-depleted T cells, or T cells were the source of the cDNA or gDNA that made up the material.

Here immunoSEQ multiplex PCR was the method, and the copy in TCRdb shows in-frame clones only, minus some. The sample shows 8,500 to 14,000 clones, roughly 88% of them seen only once. CDR3 length: 15 amino acids. In germline, CDR1 is LNHNV, CDR2 YYDKDF (reference sequence). With 0 bases removed from V and 7 bases from J, the gap between germline ends came to 15 bases. The receptor was isolated from a human donor in a cohort sampled during active COVID-19. The sequenced material came from peripheral blood. This chain connects TRBV15 to TRBJ1-2, with D tentatively TRBD1 (6 bases). CDR3 residues: CATSRDLGTPVGYTF. In DNA, the CDR3 is TGTGCCACCAGCAGAGATCTCGGGACACCTGTTGGCTACACCTTC.